Each of the 2 T cell receptor beta chains below was sequenced from the same sample in a study of T cell changes during pregnancy in multiple sclerosis. Profiling relied on immunoSEQ multiplex PCR, and the TCRdb table lists in-frame clones only, not all of them. The data show roughly 89,000 clones, 94% seen once. The sample was peripheral blood, taken after pregnancy. These TCRs come from a female donor in good health, enrolled as a control in a pregnancy study.

This rearrangement joins TRBV28 to TRBJ2-7; D is uncertain. CDR3 length: 15 residues. Trimming took 2 bases from V and 0 from J, leaving 11 bases between them. CDR1 and CDR2 (germline): MDHEN, SYDVKM. The CDR3 spells CASSLASRGSYEQYF. As DNA, the CDR3 is TGTGCCAGCAGTTTAGCGTCCCGAGGCTCCTACGAGCAGTACTTC.

V usage is TRBV7-8 and J usage is TRBJ2-1; 8 bases line up with TRBD1. The J segment lost 0 bases and the V segment lost 6 bases, leaving 10 bases of the junction unmatched. Germline V gene sequence: CDR1 SGHVS, CDR2 FQNEAQ. The CDR3 sequence is 17 residues long. This chain's CDR3 is CASSPRYRGSSYNEQFF. The CDR3 DNA is TGTGCCAGCAGTCCCCGATACAGGGGGAGCTCCTACAATGAGCAGTTCTTC.